The rows below give T cell receptor beta chains drawn from one sample of a study of shared T cell receptors in the human thymus. Method: immunoSEQ multiplex PCR; TCRdb's copy keeps in-frame clones and lacks some. The sample records about 660,000 clones, approximately 90% being singletons. The same specimen was also included in a second study, on human thymus T cells.

Sequencing input: thymocytes. The receptors shown here come from a boy younger than two with a congenital heart defect. Each CDR3 is given with its conserved first and last residue. A D gene is named only where the DNA matches it firmly. Clone size appears in some rows only: once, few, many, or a class for an expanded clone.

cdr3_nt cdr3_aa d_call clone_size j_call v_call
TGTGCCAGCAGCCCATCCTGGTGTAGCGGGAGGGGCACAGATACGCAGTATTTT CASSPSWCSGRGTDTQYF TRBD2 NA TRBJ2-3 TRBV9
TGTGCCAGCAGCTTGGGTAAGCCCGGGTTCAATCAGCCCCAGCATTTT CASSLGKPGFNQPQHF NA NA TRBJ1-5 TRBV5-5
TGTGCCAGCAGCCCCTATGGAACGGGAAAGGGCGACGAGCAGTACTTC CASSPYGTGKGDEQYF NA NA TRBJ2-7 TRBV14
TGTGCCAGCAGTTACCGACTAGATTTCTCCTACAATGAGCAGTTCTTC CASSYRLDFSYNEQFF NA NA TRBJ2-1 TRBV6-5
TGTGCCAGTAGTATAGCTGGCAGGGACCAAGAGACCCAGTACTTC CASSIAGRDQETQYF NA NA TRBJ2-5 TRBV19
TGTGCCAGCAGCTTGGGGTTGGCGGGAGGAGTGGACAATGAGCAGTTCTTC CASSLGLAGGVDNEQFF TRBD2 NA TRBJ2-1 TRBV5-4
TGTGCCAGCTCCCCGCGACAGGGTGTACACGAGCAGTACTTC CASSPRQGVHEQYF TRBD1 NA TRBJ2-7 TRBV18
TGCAGCGTGGGAGGGACAGGGAATCAGCCCCAGCATTTT CSVGGTGNQPQHF TRBD1 NA TRBJ1-5 TRBV29-1
TGTGCCAGCAGTTACTCGGGACATCTGGGAAACACCATATATTTT CASSYSGHLGNTIYF NA NA TRBJ1-3 TRBV6-5
TGTGCCAGCAGTTGGGGCGGGAGGGGGAATTCAGATACGCAGTATTTT CASSWGGRGNSDTQYF TRBD2 NA TRBJ2-3 TRBV27
TGTGCCAGCAGTTTTCTGGGACAGGGGTTCTTTGGTGGCTACACCTTC CASSFLGQGFFGGYTF TRBD1 NA TRBJ1-2 TRBV27
TGTGCCAGCAGTTACTCAGGGACTAGCGGTCCCCCGGGGCAGTTCTTC CASSYSGTSGPPGQFF TRBD2 NA TRBJ2-1 TRBV6-6
TGCGCCAGCCAACAGGAGCTCGGGAACACTGAAGCTTTCTTT CASQQELGNTEAFF NA once TRBJ1-1 TRBV5-1
TGCGCCAGCAGTACAGGGGTCGCCATATGTGGCTACACCTTC CASSTGVAICGYTF TRBD1 once TRBJ1-2 TRBV10-2
TGTGCCAGCAGCACTAGCGGGGAGACCCAGTACTTC CASSTSGETQYF TRBD2 once TRBJ2-5 TRBV6-1
TGCGCCAGCAGCCAAGATGTACACGAGCAGTTCTTC CASSQDVHEQFF NA NA TRBJ2-1 TRBV4-3
TGTGCCAGCAGTCCTTACAGGGGGCGCCGTGAGACCCAGTACTTC CASSPYRGRRETQYF TRBD1 NA TRBJ2-5 TRBV28
TGTGCCAGCAGCCACGGACAGGGGGCCGACACCGGGGAGCTGTTTTTT CASSHGQGADTGELFF TRBD1 NA TRBJ2-2 TRBV7-2
TGTGCCAGCAGTGAAGCGCGACAGGCCCCCCTCTACGAGCAGTACTTC CASSEARQAPLYEQYF NA NA TRBJ2-7 TRBV2
TGTGCCAGCAGCTTAGTTAGGGGCCCCTCCTACGAGCAGTACTTC CASSLVRGPSYEQYF NA NA TRBJ2-7 TRBV11-2
TGTGCCAGCAGTGAGGGCAGGGGAGGGAGCACAGATACGCAGTATTTT CASSEGRGGSTDTQYF NA NA TRBJ2-3 TRBV6-1
TGCAGTATAGGGGTGGAGCAGCCCCAGCATTTT CSIGVEQPQHF NA NA TRBJ1-5 TRBV20-1
TGCAGCGTTGTTGGGGGGGGAACTGGAAACACCATATATTTT CSVVGGGTGNTIYF NA NA TRBJ1-3 TRBV29-1
TGTGCCAGTAGTCGTTGGGCGAAGGTGTACGAGCAGTACTTC CASSRWAKVYEQYF NA NA TRBJ2-7 TRBV19
TGTGCCAGTAGTACGGGGCCGGGACAGCCTTACCCTAACTATGGCTACACCTTC CASSTGPGQPYPNYGYTF TRBD1 NA TRBJ1-2 TRBV19
TGCGCCAGCAGCCAAGCTAGACAGCTCTATGGCTACACCTTC CASSQARQLYGYTF NA NA TRBJ1-2 TRBV4-1
TGTGCCAGCAGAAACCCCCCGGGACAGGGGGGGGAAAAACTGTTTTTT CASRNPPGQGGEKLFF TRBD1 NA TRBJ1-4 TRBV4-2
TGTGCCAGCAGTTACTCGCGCGGAGCCCGCCCCCGTGAGCAGTTCTTC CASSYSRGARPREQFF NA few TRBJ2-1 TRBV6-6
TGCGCCAGCAGCCAAGATCCCCCGAAGACTAGCGGAGGGGCCCCCTACAATGAGCAGTTCTTC CASSQDPPKTSGGAPYNEQFF TRBD2 few TRBJ2-1 TRBV4-1
TGTGCCATCAGTGATTGGTACAGGGGACTAGCGGGACCAGATACGCAGTATTTT CAISDWYRGLAGPDTQYF TRBD2 few TRBJ2-3 TRBV10-3
TGTGCCAGCAGTGACTCGCCAGGGGGGAATCAGCCCCAGCATTTT CASSDSPGGNQPQHF TRBD1 NA TRBJ1-5 TRBV6-4
TGTGCCAGCAGCTTAGTTGCGGGGGGGCTCTGGGCCAACGTCCTGACTTTC CASSLVAGGLWANVLTF TRBD2 NA TRBJ2-6 TRBV11-2
TGTGCCAGCAGGGCGGGCAGGAATGGGAGCAATCAGCCCCAGCATTTT CASRAGRNGSNQPQHF NA NA TRBJ1-5 TRBV2
TGTGCCAGCAGTTTAGGGAAGACCCCGGGACAGGGACACTACGAGCAGTACTTC CASSLGKTPGQGHYEQYF TRBD1 NA TRBJ2-7 TRBV28
TGTGCCAGCAGCCCCCGGGGGGGCCGACCGAACACTGAAGCTTTCTTT CASSPRGGRPNTEAFF NA NA TRBJ1-1 TRBV7-3
TGCGCCAGCAGCCAAGATATCGGCGCAGGGGACCTACCTTCAGAGACCCAGTACTTC CASSQDIGAGDLPSETQYF NA few TRBJ2-5 TRBV4-3
TGTGCCAGCAGTGCTACCTACGAGCAGTACTTC CASSATYEQYF NA NA TRBJ2-7 TRBV6-1
TGTGCCAGCAGTTCCTCGCCTCTGACAGGGCTCTATTACTCTGGAAACACCATATATTTT CASSSSPLTGLYYSGNTIYF TRBD1 NA TRBJ1-3 TRBV27
TGTGCCAGCAGTTTATCTAACAGGGGGTACGAGCAGTACTTC CASSLSNRGYEQYF TRBD1 NA TRBJ2-7 TRBV27
TGTGCCATTGGACAGGGGGCTCATCAGCCCCAGCATTTT CAIGQGAHQPQHF TRBD1 NA TRBJ1-5 TRBV6-6
TGTGCCAGCAGCCGACTCGGACAGGGTGTCGGGGAGCTGTTTTTT CASSRLGQGVGELFF TRBD1 NA TRBJ2-2 TRBV13
TGTGCCAGCAGTTATGGGGCTAGCGGAGACACCGGGGAGCTGTTTTTT CASSYGASGDTGELFF TRBD2 few TRBJ2-2 TRBV6-5
TGTGCCAGCAGTACCGGGACAGGGGTCACCGGGGAGCTGTTTTTT CASSTGTGVTGELFF TRBD1 NA TRBJ2-2 TRBV27
TGCGCCAGCAGCCAAGTTCAGGGCCGTCAGCCCCAGCATTTT CASSQVQGRQPQHF NA NA TRBJ1-5 TRBV4-1
TGCGCCAGCAGCCCCCGGAGGGAGGGGTTAGGAGAGACCCAGTACTTC CASSPRREGLGETQYF TRBD2 NA TRBJ2-5 TRBV5-1
TGCGCCAGCAGCCCACGGGGGGCCGGGACAGGAGCCTACAATGAGCAGTTCTTC CASSPRGAGTGAYNEQFF NA NA TRBJ2-1 TRBV4-3
TGTGCCAGCAGTCGTGCCTACGAGCAGTACTTC CASSRAYEQYF NA NA TRBJ2-7 TRBV7-3
TGTGCCAGCAGTGGGAAGGCGCAGGAGGCGTATACGCAGTATTTT CASSGKAQEAYTQYF NA NA TRBJ2-3 TRBV2
TGCGCCAGCAGCTTGGCCTCAGGACTAGCGGGAGGTACTTCGTACGAGCAGTACTTC CASSLASGLAGGTSYEQYF TRBD2 once TRBJ2-7 TRBV5-1
TGCGCCAGCAGCCCCGATGCCCCCGACAGGGACGAGCAGTACTTC CASSPDAPDRDEQYF TRBD1 NA TRBJ2-7 TRBV4-3
TGTGCCAGCACTAACAGGGCCTACGAGCAGTACTTC CASTNRAYEQYF NA few TRBJ2-7 TRBV2
TGTGCCAGCAGCTCAAAATCGGGACTAGCGGGAGCGAGGGAGCAGTACTTC CASSSKSGLAGAREQYF TRBD2 once TRBJ2-7 TRBV11-3
TGTGCCACCGGGGGGGCGCGGGGTTTATTGAACACCGGGGAGCTGTTTTTT CATGGARGLLNTGELFF NA NA TRBJ2-2 TRBV15
TGTGCCAGTAGTATAGACCCGGGGACACGGCAAGCTTTCTTT CASSIDPGTRQAFF NA NA TRBJ1-1 TRBV19
TGTGCCAGCTCACCCCCTAGCGGACACAGCTCCTACAATGAGCAGTTCTTC CASSPPSGHSSYNEQFF TRBD2 NA TRBJ2-1 TRBV18
TGCGCCAGCAGCCAAGATCCGGGGGTCGGGCCGGGAATCTACGAGCAGTACTTC CASSQDPGVGPGIYEQYF NA NA TRBJ2-7 TRBV4-3